The 3 T cell receptor beta chains presented below share a single source sample, sequenced in a study of radiation and T cells in renal cell carcinoma. The table came from immunoSEQ multiplex PCR; TCRdb's copy has only in-frame clones and leaves some out. The sample records about 20,000 clones, about 50% being singletons. As to treatment: 15 Gy SBRT to primary tumor, nephrectomy 4 weeks later. This specimen consisted of tumor tissue, obtained from a patient whose treatment included radiotherapy and nephrectomy. The source is a woman aged 45-60 years with renal cell carcinoma.

This chain joins TRBV6-5 and TRBJ1-5; unclear D gene. The germline gives CDR1 MNHEY, CDR2 SVGAGI. CDR3 length equals 13 residues. Trimming took 6 bases from V and 9 from J, leaving 15 bases between them. CDR3 DNA sequence: TGTGCCAGCAGCCCCCCTTCCCCGGGGCCCCAGCATTTT. Translating gives CASSPPSPGPQHF.

The J gene is TRBJ1-1, the V gene TRBV7-3, with D perhaps matching TRBD1 (6 bases). The CDR3 spans 15 residues. Germline V lookup: CDR1 SGHTA, CDR2 FQGTGA. V was shortened by 2 bases and J by 1 base, with 11 bases between the two germline ends. In DNA form, the CDR3 reads TGTGCCAGCAGCTTAGTCCGAGGGGGGAACACTGAAGCTTTCTTT. Encoded protein: CASSLVRGGNTEAFF.

This chain connects TRBV7-6 to TRBJ2-1; TRBD1 agrees at 7 bases. Per germline, CDR1 SGHVS and CDR2 FNYEAQ. V dropped 2 bases and J dropped 2; count of bases not matched to a gene: 3. The CDR3 runs 15 residues. CDR3 nucleotides: TGTGCCAGCAGCTTACGAGACAGGGCCTACAATGAGCAGTTCTTC. Encoded protein: CASSLRDRAYNEQFF.